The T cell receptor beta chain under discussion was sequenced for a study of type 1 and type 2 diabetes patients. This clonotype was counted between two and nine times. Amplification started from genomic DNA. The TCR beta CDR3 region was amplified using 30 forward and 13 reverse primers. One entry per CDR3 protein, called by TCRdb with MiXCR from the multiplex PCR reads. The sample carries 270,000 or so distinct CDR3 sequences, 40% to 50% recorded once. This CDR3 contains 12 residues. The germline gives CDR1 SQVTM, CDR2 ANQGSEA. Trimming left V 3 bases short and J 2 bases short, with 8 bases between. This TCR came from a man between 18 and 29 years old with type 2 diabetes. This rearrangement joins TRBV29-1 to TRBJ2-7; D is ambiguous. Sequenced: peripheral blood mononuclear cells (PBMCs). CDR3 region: CSVEVSTYEQYF. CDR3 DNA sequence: TGCAGCGTTGAGGTCAGCACCTACGAGCAGTACTTC.